The rows below give T cell receptor beta chains drawn from one sample of a study of blood T cell repertoires in COVID-19. The method was immunoSEQ multiplex PCR; TCRdb's version includes in-frame clones alone and lacks a portion of them. The sample includes 120,000 or so clones, 85% to 90% of them seen just once. Sequenced input: peripheral blood. The receptors here all came from an elderly woman with acute or convalescent COVID-19. Both conserved end residues are part of each CDR3. A D gene is named only where the DNA matches it firmly. Clone size appears in some rows only: once, few, many, or a class for an expanded clone.

clone size: few; J gene: TRBJ1-1; D gene: NA; V gene: TRBV7-2; CDR3 length: 12; CDR3 DNA: TGTGCCAGCAGCTTCAGGGGCAGTGAAGCTTTCTTT; CDR3 protein: CASSFRGSEAFF
clone size: once; J gene: TRBJ2-1; D gene: NA; V gene: TRBV10-3; CDR3 length: 15; CDR3 DNA: TGTGCCATCAGCCCCAGTGGGGGGGGCAGTAATGAGCAGTTCTTC; CDR3 protein: CAISPSGGGSNEQFF
clone size: few; J gene: TRBJ1-2; D gene: NA; V gene: TRBV28; CDR3 length: 12; CDR3 DNA: TGTGCCAGCAGCCCTACCTCATATGGCTACACCTTC; CDR3 protein: CASSPTSYGYTF
clone size: NA; J gene: TRBJ2-2; D gene: NA; V gene: TRBV14; CDR3 length: 14; CDR3 DNA: TGTGCCAGCAGCCAAGATTCAGGGTCCGGGGAGCTGTTTTTT; CDR3 protein: CASSQDSGSGELFF
clone size: NA; J gene: TRBJ2-7; D gene: NA; V gene: TRBV7-2; CDR3 length: 12; CDR3 DNA: TGTGCCACCACTTCTTCGGTTTACGAGCAGTACTTC; CDR3 protein: CATTSSVYEQYF
clone size: NA; J gene: TRBJ1-2; D gene: NA; V gene: TRBV12-3/TRBV12-4; CDR3 length: 13; CDR3 DNA: TGTGCCAGCAGTCTGACAGCAGAAAGAGGCTACACCTTC; CDR3 protein: CASSLTAERGYTF
clone size: NA; J gene: TRBJ1-1; D gene: TRBD1; V gene: TRBV6-5; CDR3 length: 13; CDR3 DNA: TGTGCCAGCCTGGGACAGGGAAGGACTGAAGCTTTCTTT; CDR3 protein: CASLGQGRTEAFF
clone size: NA; J gene: TRBJ1-5; D gene: NA; V gene: TRBV28; CDR3 length: 16; CDR3 DNA: TGTGCCAGCAGTACAGGGAGTTGGGGGAAGCTTCAGCCCCAGCATTTT; CDR3 protein: CASSTGSWGKLQPQHF
clone size: NA; J gene: TRBJ1-1; D gene: TRBD1; V gene: TRBV6-5; CDR3 length: 13; CDR3 DNA: TGTGCCAGCAGTTTCGCAGGGGGCACTGAAGCTTTCTTT; CDR3 protein: CASSFAGGTEAFF
clone size: few; J gene: TRBJ1-1; D gene: TRBD1; V gene: TRBV7-8; CDR3 length: 14; CDR3 DNA: TGTGCCAGCAGTTTGGGACAGAGGAACACTGAAGCTTTCTTT; CDR3 protein: CASSLGQRNTEAFF
clone size: NA; J gene: TRBJ1-1; D gene: TRBD1; V gene: TRBV5-4; CDR3 length: 13; CDR3 DNA: TGTGCCAGCAGCTCCAGGGGGCTCCCTGAAGCTTTCTTT; CDR3 protein: CASSSRGLPEAFF
clone size: once; J gene: TRBJ1-1; D gene: NA; V gene: TRBV12-3/TRBV12-4; CDR3 length: 12; CDR3 DNA: TGTGCCAGCCTACGTCAGAACACTGAAGCTTTCTTT; CDR3 protein: CASLRQNTEAFF
clone size: NA; J gene: TRBJ1-2; D gene: NA; V gene: TRBV5-6; CDR3 length: 14; CDR3 DNA: TGTGCCAGCAGCTCCTTACTTACCCAGGGCGGCTACACCTTC; CDR3 protein: CASSSLLTQGGYTF
clone size: NA; J gene: TRBJ2-7; D gene: TRBD2; V gene: TRBV7-2; CDR3 length: 17; CDR3 DNA: TGTGCCAGCAGCTTAGCCGCGTTATCCCGGGGGGCCTACGAGCAGTACTTC; CDR3 protein: CASSLAALSRGAYEQYF
clone size: NA; J gene: TRBJ2-3; D gene: TRBD2; V gene: TRBV15; CDR3 length: 15; CDR3 DNA: TGTGCCACCAGCAGAGTATCTGGGGGGGCAGATACGCAGTATTTT; CDR3 protein: CATSRVSGGADTQYF
clone size: few; J gene: TRBJ1-3; D gene: TRBD1; V gene: TRBV5-1; CDR3 length: 16; CDR3 DNA: TGCGCCAGCAGCTTAGGGACAGGAACATACGGAAACACCATATATTTT; CDR3 protein: CASSLGTGTYGNTIYF
clone size: NA; J gene: TRBJ1-1; D gene: NA; V gene: TRBV6-2/TRBV6-3; CDR3 length: 14; CDR3 DNA: TGTGCCAGCAGCTCCAGTAACATGAACACTGAAGCTTTCTTT; CDR3 protein: CASSSSNMNTEAFF
clone size: NA; J gene: TRBJ2-7; D gene: TRBD2; V gene: TRBV5-1; CDR3 length: 15; CDR3 DNA: TGCGCCAGCACCCCGGGGGGGAGGAGCTCCTACGAGCAGTACTTC; CDR3 protein: CASTPGGRSSYEQYF
clone size: NA; J gene: TRBJ2-7; D gene: TRBD1; V gene: TRBV5-1; CDR3 length: 16; CDR3 DNA: TGCGCCAGCAGCTCCCCCGGGACAGGGAAGACCTACGAGCAGTACTTC; CDR3 protein: CASSSPGTGKTYEQYF
clone size: NA; J gene: TRBJ1-1; D gene: TRBD1; V gene: TRBV5-1; CDR3 length: 13; CDR3 DNA: TGCGCCAGCAGCCAGACAGGGGTTACTGAAGCTTTCTTT; CDR3 protein: CASSQTGVTEAFF
clone size: NA; J gene: TRBJ2-7; D gene: TRBD2; V gene: TRBV4-1; CDR3 length: 16; CDR3 DNA: TGCGCCAGCAGCCAAATGGGACTAGCTGTAGTTTACGAGCAGTACTTC; CDR3 protein: CASSQMGLAVVYEQYF
clone size: few; J gene: TRBJ1-6; D gene: NA; V gene: TRBV9; CDR3 length: 14; CDR3 DNA: TGTGCCAGCAGCGTGGACAGTTATAATTCACCCCTCCACTTT; CDR3 protein: CASSVDSYNSPLHF
clone size: few; J gene: TRBJ2-1; D gene: NA; V gene: TRBV7-3; CDR3 length: 15; CDR3 DNA: TGTGCCAGCAGCTCCACCGGAGGGGGGGGCTATGAGCAGTTCTTC; CDR3 protein: CASSSTGGGGYEQFF
clone size: NA; J gene: TRBJ1-6; D gene: TRBD1; V gene: TRBV27; CDR3 length: 14; CDR3 DNA: TGTGCCAGCAGCTTATACAGGGGGGATTCACCCCTCCACTTT; CDR3 protein: CASSLYRGDSPLHF
clone size: NA; J gene: TRBJ1-4; D gene: TRBD1; V gene: TRBV25-1; CDR3 length: 15; CDR3 DNA: TGTGCCAGCAGTAGGATCGGGACAGGGGATGAAAAACTGTTTTTT; CDR3 protein: CASSRIGTGDEKLFF
clone size: NA; J gene: TRBJ1-5; D gene: NA; V gene: TRBV19; CDR3 length: 12; CDR3 DNA: TGTGCCAGTACGCAGGCCAATCAGCCCCAGCATTTT; CDR3 protein: CASTQANQPQHF
clone size: NA; J gene: TRBJ2-5; D gene: TRBD1; V gene: TRBV14; CDR3 length: 14; CDR3 DNA: TGTGCCAGCAGCCAAGGGACAGGGGTAGAGACCCAGTACTTC; CDR3 protein: CASSQGTGVETQYF
clone size: NA; J gene: TRBJ1-4; D gene: NA; V gene: TRBV10-3; CDR3 length: 13; CDR3 DNA: TGTGCCATCAGTGAGAGGGGAAGTGAAAAACTGTTTTTT; CDR3 protein: CAISERGSEKLFF
clone size: NA; J gene: TRBJ2-6; D gene: TRBD1; V gene: TRBV7-3; CDR3 length: 12; CDR3 DNA: TGTGCCAGCAGCCAAAACAGGGGCGTCCTGACTTTC; CDR3 protein: CASSQNRGVLTF
clone size: NA; J gene: TRBJ2-5; D gene: NA; V gene: TRBV11-3; CDR3 length: 13; CDR3 DNA: TGTGCCAGCAGCTTAACCGTTGTAGCGACCCAGTACTTC; CDR3 protein: CASSLTVVATQYF
clone size: NA; J gene: TRBJ1-6; D gene: NA; V gene: TRBV19; CDR3 length: 15; CDR3 DNA: TGTGCCAGTAGTACCGGACAGAGCGGGAGTTCACCCCTCCACTTT; CDR3 protein: CASSTGQSGSSPLHF
clone size: NA; J gene: TRBJ2-3; D gene: TRBD1; V gene: TRBV2; CDR3 length: 16; CDR3 DNA: TGTGCCAGCAGGAGCCCCGGGACAGGGGCCACAGATACGCAGTATTTT; CDR3 protein: CASRSPGTGATDTQYF
clone size: once; J gene: TRBJ1-6; D gene: TRBD1; V gene: TRBV7-2; CDR3 length: 17; CDR3 DNA: TGTGCCGGCAGCAAAACCGGGACAGTCTCCTATAATTCACCCCTCCACTTT; CDR3 protein: CAGSKTGTVSYNSPLHF
clone size: NA; J gene: TRBJ1-2; D gene: TRBD1; V gene: TRBV7-9; CDR3 length: 16; CDR3 DNA: TGTGCCAGCAATACTATAGGACAGGGGGTGAAGCATGGCTACACCTTC; CDR3 protein: CASNTIGQGVKHGYTF
clone size: NA; J gene: TRBJ1-3; D gene: NA; V gene: TRBV10-3; CDR3 length: 16; CDR3 DNA: TGTGCCATCAGTGAGTCGGAAGCGCGCTCTGGAAACACCATATATTTT; CDR3 protein: CAISESEARSGNTIYF
clone size: NA; J gene: TRBJ1-6; D gene: NA; V gene: TRBV19; CDR3 length: 17; CDR3 DNA: TGTGCCACGAGGGATTGGTCTTCCCGTCTATTCAGTTCACCCCTCCACTTT; CDR3 protein: CATRDWSSRLFSSPLHF
clone size: NA; J gene: TRBJ1-5; D gene: NA; V gene: TRBV6-4; CDR3 length: 14; CDR3 DNA: TGTGCCAGCAGTGCTAATTTTGGCAATCAGCCCCAGCATTTT; CDR3 protein: CASSANFGNQPQHF
clone size: NA; J gene: TRBJ1-6; D gene: NA; V gene: TRBV6-5; CDR3 length: 13; CDR3 DNA: TGTGCCAGTAGGCCGGGGAGGGATTCACCCCTCCACTTT; CDR3 protein: CASRPGRDSPLHF
clone size: NA; J gene: TRBJ1-3; D gene: NA; V gene: TRBV5-1; CDR3 length: 15; CDR3 DNA: TGCGCCAGCAGCTTACCTCCCGGGGAAGGGAACACCATATATTTT; CDR3 protein: CASSLPPGEGNTIYF
clone size: NA; J gene: TRBJ1-2; D gene: TRBD1; V gene: TRBV19; CDR3 length: 16; CDR3 DNA: TGTGCCACCAAAATATTGAGGGGACAGGGGGCCGATGGCTACACCTTC; CDR3 protein: CATKILRGQGADGYTF
clone size: NA; J gene: TRBJ1-2; D gene: NA; V gene: TRBV28; CDR3 length: 14; CDR3 DNA: TGTGCCAGCAAGTTGGCAGGTCGAAACTATGGCTACACCTTC; CDR3 protein: CASKLAGRNYGYTF
clone size: NA; J gene: TRBJ2-5; D gene: TRBD2; V gene: TRBV6-2/TRBV6-3; CDR3 length: 16; CDR3 DNA: TGTGCCAGCAGTTACCTGGCTAGCGGGGACCAAGAGACCCAGTACTTC; CDR3 protein: CASSYLASGDQETQYF
clone size: NA; J gene: TRBJ2-5; D gene: NA; V gene: TRBV7-9; CDR3 length: 12; CDR3 DNA: TGTGCCAGCAGCTTTAGCGGAGAGACCCAGTACTTC; CDR3 protein: CASSFSGETQYF
clone size: NA; J gene: TRBJ2-3; D gene: TRBD2; V gene: TRBV5-1; CDR3 length: 15; CDR3 DNA: TGCGCCAGCAGCTTAGTAGCGGGTAGCACAGATACGCAGTATTTT; CDR3 protein: CASSLVAGSTDTQYF
clone size: NA; J gene: TRBJ2-7; D gene: NA; V gene: TRBV5-1; CDR3 length: 15; CDR3 DNA: TGCGCCAGCAGCTTGGTCGGGGGAAGCTCCTACGAGCAGTACTTC; CDR3 protein: CASSLVGGSSYEQYF
clone size: NA; J gene: TRBJ1-1; D gene: NA; V gene: TRBV5-6; CDR3 length: 12; CDR3 DNA: TGTGCCAGCAGCTTGGGTCGGGGGGAAGCTTTCTTT; CDR3 protein: CASSLGRGEAFF
clone size: NA; J gene: TRBJ1-1; D gene: NA; V gene: TRBV6-5; CDR3 length: 14; CDR3 DNA: TGTGCCAGCAGACGGACGGGAGGGTACACTGAAGCTTTCTTT; CDR3 protein: CASRRTGGYTEAFF
clone size: NA; J gene: TRBJ1-1; D gene: NA; V gene: TRBV6-1; CDR3 length: 12; CDR3 DNA: TGTGCCAGCAGTGAAGCGCTAACTGAAGCTTTCTTT; CDR3 protein: CASSEALTEAFF
clone size: NA; J gene: TRBJ1-1; D gene: NA; V gene: TRBV19; CDR3 length: 16; CDR3 DNA: TGTGCCAGTAGTATTAGGCCGGGTCTTATGAACACTGAAGCTTTCTTT; CDR3 protein: CASSIRPGLMNTEAFF
clone size: NA; J gene: TRBJ1-2; D gene: TRBD1; V gene: TRBV5-1; CDR3 length: 15; CDR3 DNA: TGCGCCAGCAGCTTATATCCCGACAGGGGTCATGGCTACACCTTC; CDR3 protein: CASSLYPDRGHGYTF
clone size: NA; J gene: TRBJ2-1; D gene: TRBD2; V gene: TRBV4-1; CDR3 length: 17; CDR3 DNA: TGCGCCAGCAGCCGGTCAACAGCGGGGGGCTCCTACAATGAGCAGTTCTTC; CDR3 protein: CASSRSTAGGSYNEQFF
clone size: NA; J gene: TRBJ2-7; D gene: NA; V gene: TRBV4-1; CDR3 length: 15; CDR3 DNA: TGCGCCAGCAGCCAAGCACGAGCGGCAGCCTACGAGCAGTACTTC; CDR3 protein: CASSQARAAAYEQYF
clone size: NA; J gene: TRBJ1-4; D gene: NA; V gene: TRBV20-1; CDR3 length: 11; CDR3 DNA: TGCAGTGCTAGACCGGGAACGGAACTGTTTTTT; CDR3 protein: CSARPGTELFF